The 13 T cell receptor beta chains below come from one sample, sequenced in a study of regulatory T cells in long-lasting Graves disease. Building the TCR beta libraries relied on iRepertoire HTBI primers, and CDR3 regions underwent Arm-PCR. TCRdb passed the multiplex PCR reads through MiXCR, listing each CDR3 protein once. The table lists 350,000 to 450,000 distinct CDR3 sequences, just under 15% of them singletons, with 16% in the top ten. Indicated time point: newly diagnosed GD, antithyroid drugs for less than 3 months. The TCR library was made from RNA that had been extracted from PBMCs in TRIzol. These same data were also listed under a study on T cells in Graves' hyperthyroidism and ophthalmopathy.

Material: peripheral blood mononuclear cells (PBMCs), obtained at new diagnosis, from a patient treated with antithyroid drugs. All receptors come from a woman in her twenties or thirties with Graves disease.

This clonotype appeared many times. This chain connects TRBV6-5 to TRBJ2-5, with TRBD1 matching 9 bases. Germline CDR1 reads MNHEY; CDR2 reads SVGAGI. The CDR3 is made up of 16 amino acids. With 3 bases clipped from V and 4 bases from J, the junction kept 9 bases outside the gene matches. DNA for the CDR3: TGTGCCAGCAGTTATCCCAGGACAGGGGAAGGAGAGACCCAGTACTTC. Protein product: CASSYPRTGEGETQYF.

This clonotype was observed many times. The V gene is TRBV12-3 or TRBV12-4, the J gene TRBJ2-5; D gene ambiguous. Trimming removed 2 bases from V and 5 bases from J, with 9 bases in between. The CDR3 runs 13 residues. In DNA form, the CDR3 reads TGTGCCAGCAGTTTATCCTCTGGGGAGACCCAGTACTTC. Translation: CASSLSSGETQYF.

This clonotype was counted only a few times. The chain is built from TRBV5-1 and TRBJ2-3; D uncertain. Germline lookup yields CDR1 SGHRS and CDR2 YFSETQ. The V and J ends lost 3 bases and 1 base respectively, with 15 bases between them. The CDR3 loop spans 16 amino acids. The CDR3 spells CASSSHPGRRTDTQYF. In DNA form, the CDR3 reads TGCGCCAGCAGCTCCCACCCCGGGCGGCGCACAGATACGCAGTATTTT.

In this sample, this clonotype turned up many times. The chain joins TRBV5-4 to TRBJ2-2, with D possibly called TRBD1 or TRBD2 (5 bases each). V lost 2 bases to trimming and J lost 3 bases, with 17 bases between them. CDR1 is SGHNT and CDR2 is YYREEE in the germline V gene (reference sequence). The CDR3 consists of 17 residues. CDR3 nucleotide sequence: TGTGCCAGCAGCTTACCGGGAACCCTAGGGGACACCGGGGAGCTGTTTTTT. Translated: CASSLPGTLGDTGELFF.

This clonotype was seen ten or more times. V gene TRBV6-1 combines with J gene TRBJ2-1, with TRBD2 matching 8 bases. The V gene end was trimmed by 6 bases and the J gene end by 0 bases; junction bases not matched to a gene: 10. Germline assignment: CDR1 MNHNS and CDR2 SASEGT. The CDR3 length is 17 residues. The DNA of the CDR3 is TGTGCCAGCAGCGAATCCTTAGCGGGAAGCTCCTACAATGAGCAGTTCTTC. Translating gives CASSESLAGSSYNEQFF.

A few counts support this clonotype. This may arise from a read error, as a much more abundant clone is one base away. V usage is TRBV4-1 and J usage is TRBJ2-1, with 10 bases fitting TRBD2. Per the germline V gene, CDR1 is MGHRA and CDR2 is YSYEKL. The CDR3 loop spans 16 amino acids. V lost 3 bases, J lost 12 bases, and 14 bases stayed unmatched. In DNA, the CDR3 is TGCGCCAGCAGCCAGGGGACTAGCGTCACCATAGGTGGGCAGTTCTTC. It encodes CASSQGTSVTIGGQFF.

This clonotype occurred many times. The CDR3 loop is CAWPWTSGRSGDTQYF. The CDR3 coding sequence is TGTGCCTGGCCCTGGACTAGCGGGAGGTCGGGAGATACGCAGTATTTT. The V call is TRBV30, the J call TRBJ2-3; 14 bases agree with TRBD2. This CDR3 comprises 16 residues. V dropped 5 bases and J dropped 5; count of bases not matched to a gene: 9. Per the germline V gene, CDR1 is GTSNPN and CDR2 is SVGIG (reference sequence).

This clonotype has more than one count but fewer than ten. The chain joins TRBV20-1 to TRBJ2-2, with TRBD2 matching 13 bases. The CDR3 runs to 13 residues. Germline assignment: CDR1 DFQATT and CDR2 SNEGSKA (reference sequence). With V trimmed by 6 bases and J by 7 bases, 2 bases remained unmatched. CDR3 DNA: TGCAGTGCCCGACTAGCGGGAGGCGGGGAGCTGTTTTTT. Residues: CSARLAGGGELFF.

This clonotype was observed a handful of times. The CDR3 DNA follows: TGTGCCAGCAGCCCAGTGAGTAGCGGGAGGTCCTACGAGCAGTACTTC. It translates to CASSPVSSGRSYEQYF. This rearrangement joins TRBV9 to TRBJ2-7, with 10 positions matching TRBD2. V shed 4 bases, J shed 1 base, and the junction held 8 bases outside the gene matches. Germline V gives CDR1 SGDLS, CDR2 YYNGEE. This CDR3 has 16 amino acids.

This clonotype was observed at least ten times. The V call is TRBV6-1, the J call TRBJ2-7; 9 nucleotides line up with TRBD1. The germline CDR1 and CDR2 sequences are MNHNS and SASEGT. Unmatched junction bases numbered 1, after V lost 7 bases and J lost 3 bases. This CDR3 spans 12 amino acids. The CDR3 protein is CASMDRGYEQYF. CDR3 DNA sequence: TGTGCCAGCATGGACAGGGGCTACGAGCAGTACTTC.

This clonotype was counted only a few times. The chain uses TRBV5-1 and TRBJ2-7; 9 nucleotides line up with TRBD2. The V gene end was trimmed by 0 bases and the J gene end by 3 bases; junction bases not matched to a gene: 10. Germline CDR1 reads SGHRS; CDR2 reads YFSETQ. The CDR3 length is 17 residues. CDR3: CASSLVPASGVLYEQYF. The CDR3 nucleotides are TGCGCCAGCAGCTTGGTCCCGGCTAGCGGGGTTCTCTACGAGCAGTACTTC.

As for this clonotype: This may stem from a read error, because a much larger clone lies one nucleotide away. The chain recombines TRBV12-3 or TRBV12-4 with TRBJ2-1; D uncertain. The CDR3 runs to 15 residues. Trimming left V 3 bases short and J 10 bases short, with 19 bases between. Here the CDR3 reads CASSFSGGSSYEQFF. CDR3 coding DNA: TGTGCCAGCAGTTTCTCGGGCGGTAGCTCCTACGAGCAGTTCTTC.

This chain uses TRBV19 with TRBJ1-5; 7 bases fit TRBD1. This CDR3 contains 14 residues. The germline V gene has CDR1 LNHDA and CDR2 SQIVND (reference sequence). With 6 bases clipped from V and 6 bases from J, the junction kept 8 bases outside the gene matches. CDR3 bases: TGTGCCAGTAGACGACAGGGAGGTGGTCAGCCCCAGCATTTT. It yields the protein CASRRQGGGQPQHF.